The 10 T cell receptor beta chains presented below share a single source sample, sequenced in a study of persistence of HIV-infected CD4 T cells (dated by TCRdb to about 2020). Their antigen targets remain unknown. TCRbeta repertoires were sequenced from genomic DNA with the immunoSEQ hsTCRB assay version 4 in survey mode. The table was pulled from immuneACCESS by TCRdb, which kept in-frame rearrangements only. Such tables lose some clones; where checked, under half of the loss comes from unresolved V genes, and the rest has no known cause. This sample gives more than 45,000 clones in total; around 80% of them show up just once. The ten largest clones take up 3% of the sample. The meaning of the sample's treatment or condition label: suppressive antiretroviral therapy. Cells were stimulated with lysates of CMV-infected fibroblasts at 9 to 10 ug/mL. Nonresponding CD40L-negative CD69-negative CD45RO-high memory CD4+ T cells were sorted as memory populations depleted of antigen-responding cells.

Here the sequenced sample was CD4+ T cells sorted from PBMCs after approximately 19-hour stimulation, taken from a patient who received antiretroviral therapy. The cell subset or site label corresponds to: CD40L-CD69- CD45RO-high memory CD4 T cells not responding to CMV lysate. These receptors all stem from an adult man with HIV who was CMV-seropositive.

The chain couples TRBV24-1 to TRBJ2-2, with D hard to call. The CDR3 contains 14 residues. CDR1 is KGHDR and CDR2 is SFDVKD in the germline V gene. The V end was cut by 3 bases, the J end by 5 bases, with 9 bases between. CDR3 amino acids: CATSDGRATGELFF. In DNA form, the CDR3 reads TGTGCCACCAGTGATGGTCGTGCAACCGGGGAGCTGTTTTTT.

The V and J genes are TRBV6-1 and TRBJ1-5; D not resolved. This CDR3 comprises 13 residues. V was clipped by 3 bases and J by 7 bases, with 10 bases between them. Germline values: CDR1 MNHNS, CDR2 SASEGT. CDR3 nucleotide sequence: TGTGCCAGCAGTGAGGCCCCCCGGCAGCCCCAGCATTTT. It is translated as CASSEAPRQPQHF.

V and J are TRBV5-1 and TRBJ2-2; the match to TRBD2 covers 11 bases. CDR3 length: 16 amino acids. Germline-derived CDR1 and CDR2 are SGHRS and YFSETQ. V lost 7 bases, J lost 4 bases, and 9 bases stayed unmatched. CDR3 region: CASGTSGSWGTGELFF. DNA of the CDR3: TGCGCCAGCGGGACTAGCGGATCTTGGGGCACCGGGGAGCTGTTTTTT. Complete variable domain (other parts from reference TRBV5-1 and TRBJ2-2): KAGVTQTPRYLIKTRGQQVTLSCSPISGHRSVSWYQQTPGQGLQFLFEYFSETQRNKGNFPGRFSGRQFSNSRSEMNVSTLELGDSALYLCASGTSGSWGTGELFFGEGSRLTVL.

This chain links TRBV16 with TRBJ1-1; D is undetermined. CDR1 is KGHSY and CDR2 is FQNENV in the germline V gene. V lost 2 bases and J 3 bases, leaving 7 bases between the germline ends. CDR3 length equals 13 residues. This chain's CDR3 is CASSQKLDTEAFF. The DNA of the CDR3 is TGTGCCAGCAGCCAAAAGTTGGACACTGAAGCTTTCTTT.

The V gene is TRBV19, the J gene TRBJ2-5, with 9 bases lining up with TRBD2. In germline, CDR1 is LNHDA, CDR2 SQIVND (reference sequence). The CDR3 is 15 amino acids. V was pared by 3 bases and J by 1 base, with 3 bases of the junction left unmatched. The CDR3 is CASSILAGRQETQYF. The CDR3 nucleotides read TGTGCCAGTAGTATCCTAGCGGGGCGCCAAGAGACCCAGTACTTC.

The genes are TRBV6-5 and TRBJ1-6; D remains ambiguous. This CDR3 is 15 amino acids long. V lost 7 bases and J 4 bases, leaving 14 bases between the germline ends. Germline-derived CDR1 and CDR2 are MNHEY and SVGAGI. CDR3 residues: CASTKAFGYNSPLHF. DNA of the CDR3: TGTGCCAGCACCAAAGCTTTCGGGTATAATTCACCCCTCCACTTT.

The V gene is TRBV27, the J gene TRBJ2-2; 8 nucleotides agree with TRBD2. This CDR3 region has 14 residues. With V trimmed by 6 bases and J by 4 bases, 4 bases remained unmatched. Germline-derived CDR1 and CDR2 are MNHEY and SMNVEV (reference sequence). The CDR3 nucleotides are TGTGCCAGCAGGCGGGGGGCCAGCACCGGGGAGCTGTTTTTT. This translates into CASRRGASTGELFF.

V and J are TRBV4-3 and TRBJ1-1; D call uncertain. V was clipped by 3 bases and J by 1 base, with 9 bases between them. The CDR3 totals 14 residues. CDR1 LGHNA and CDR2 YSLEER come from the germline V gene. CDR3 bases: TGCGCCAGCAGCCAGAATGATAAGAACACTGAAGCTTTCTTT. It codes for CASSQNDKNTEAFF.

This rearrangement joins TRBV4-3 to TRBJ2-1, with D uncertain. The CDR3 loop spans 12 amino acids. Trimming shortened V by 1 base and J by 7 bases, and 5 bases separated the two germline ends. Germline values: CDR1 LGHNA, CDR2 YSLEER. The CDR3 here is CASSQGLNEQFF. In DNA form, the CDR3 reads TGCGCCAGCAGCCAAGGACTTAATGAGCAGTTCTTC.

The CDR3 is CSVDLGLAGEQFF. DNA for the CDR3: TGCAGCGTTGACCTCGGCCTAGCAGGTGAGCAGTTCTTC. The chain employs TRBV29-1 and TRBJ2-1; perhaps TRBD2 as D (5 bases). Germline CDR1 and CDR2: SQVTM and ANQGSEA. The CDR3 contains 13 residues. V was clipped by 3 bases and J by 9 bases, with 15 bases between them.